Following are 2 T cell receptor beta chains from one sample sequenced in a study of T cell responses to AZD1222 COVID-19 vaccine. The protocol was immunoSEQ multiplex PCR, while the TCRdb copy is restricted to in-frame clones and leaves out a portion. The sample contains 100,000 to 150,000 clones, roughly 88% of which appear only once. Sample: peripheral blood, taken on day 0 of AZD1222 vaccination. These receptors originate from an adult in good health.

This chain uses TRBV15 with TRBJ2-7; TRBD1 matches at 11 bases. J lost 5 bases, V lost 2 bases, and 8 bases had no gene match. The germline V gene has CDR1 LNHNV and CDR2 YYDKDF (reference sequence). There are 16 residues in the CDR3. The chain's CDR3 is CATSRPFRDRGNEQYF. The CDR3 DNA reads TGTGCCACCAGCAGACCTTTCCGGGACAGGGGGAACGAGCAGTACTTC.

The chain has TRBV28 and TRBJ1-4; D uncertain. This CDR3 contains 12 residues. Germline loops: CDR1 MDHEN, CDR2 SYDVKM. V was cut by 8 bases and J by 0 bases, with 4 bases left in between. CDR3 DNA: TGTGCCAGCCGTACAACTAATGAAAAACTGTTTTTT. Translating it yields CASRTTNEKLFF.